This T cell receptor (beta chain) was identified in a study of shared clonotypes between healthy human individuals. In the authors' methods: ImmunoSEQ output held junction-only sequences without quality scores, so filtering differed. TCRdb keeps only in-frame clones here, not all; method: immunoSEQ multiplex PCR. For V, J and clone size, that table is used; D and trimming come from the DNA. Of about 2.4 million clones in the sample, roughly nine tenths were seen once. The CDR3 consists of 15 residues. The germline CDR1 and CDR2 sequences are GTSNPN and SVGIG (reference sequence). V was trimmed by 2 bases and J by 0 bases, leaving 8 bases between them. HIV-negative, healthy adults without recent acute infections or vaccinations were the donors. General study points: Naive CD4 clonotypes were shared across several donors at roughly 5%.

About this clone: The antigen is undetermined.

The chain is built from TRBV30 and TRBJ1-6; D remains unclear. Sequencing was carried out using naive CD4+ T cells sorted from blood. This sample's subset: CD45RA+ positively selected. This TCR was recovered from a man between 18 and 35 years old in good health. The DNA of the CDR3 is TGTGCCTGGAGTCCCCTAAGCTCCTATAATTCACCCCTCCACTTT. This codes for CAWSPLSSYNSPLHF.